These T cell receptor beta chains were read from a single sample in a study. MiXCR, applied by TCRdb to the reads, yields one record per CDR3 protein. Here the sample spans about 15,000 distinct CDR3 sequences, 30% to 40% being singletons. Sequenced sample: blood. These receptors originate from a human donor. The CDR3 runs from the conserved cysteine through the conserved F or W. Fields, in order: V gene, clone size, J gene, D gene, CDR3 DNA, CDR3 protein. The D gene is left open where the match is weak. Expanded clones get a size class; other rows say once, few or many, or leave the size out.

TRBV4-2	medium-sized	TRBJ2-1	-	TGTGCCAGCAGCCAAGGACTTGGGACTCTCTACAATGAGCAGTTCTTC	CASSQGLGTLYNEQFF
TRBV18	many	TRBJ1-1	-	TGTGCCAGCTCACCAAGGCAGGAGATGAACACTGAAGCTTTCTTT	CASSPRQEMNTEAFF
TRBV18	many	TRBJ2-3	-	TGTGCCAGCTCACCGGGAGATACGCAGTATTTT	CASSPGDTQYF
TRBV29-1	-	TRBJ2-3	-	TGCAGCGTTCAGGGGGGGTCGGGCACAGATACGCAGTATTTT	CSVQGGSGTDTQYF
TRBV18	many	TRBJ2-5	TRBD2	TGTGCCAGCTCACCTACTAGCGGAAGCCAAGAGACCCAGTACTTC	CASSPTSGSQETQYF
TRBV14	medium-sized	TRBJ2-4	TRBD2	TGTGCCAGCAGCCACGGACTAGCGGAACCAGCCAAAAACATTCAGTACTTC	CASSHGLAEPAKNIQYF
TRBV20-1	-	TRBJ2-1	-	TGCAGTGCTGGCCTAGGGACGTCCCTTTACAATGAGCAGTTCTTC	CSAGLGTSLYNEQFF
TRBV18	-	TRBJ2-3	-	TGTGCCACGGCTAGCACAGATACGCAGTATTTT	CATASTDTQYF
TRBV7-3	many	TRBJ2-1	-	TGTGCCAGCAGTGGACCGGGACCACCCTTCTCTAGTGAGCAGTTCTTC	CASSGPGPPFSSEQFF
TRBV12-3/TRBV12-4	-	TRBJ1-4	-	TGTGCCAGCAGCTCCGGACAGATCGGTGGGGAAAAACTGTTTTTT	CASSSGQIGGEKLFF
TRBV4-2	medium-sized	TRBJ1-4	TRBD1	TGTGCCAGCAGCCAAGAATCACAGGGGGCAGGTGAAAAACTGTTTTTT	CASSQESQGAGEKLFF
TRBV12-3/TRBV12-4	-	TRBJ2-7	-	TGTGCCAGCAGTTTACAGGACTACGAGCAGTACTTC	CASSLQDYEQYF
TRBV4-2	many	TRBJ2-7	TRBD2	TGTGCCAGCAGCCAAGATCCGGAGATTGGCGGGAGATTGGGAGAGCAGTACTTC	CASSQDPEIGGRLGEQYF
TRBV29-1	medium-sized	TRBJ2-1	-	TGCAGCGTTGAACCCGGGGTCAATGAGCAGTTCTTC	CSVEPGVNEQFF
TRBV4-2	many	TRBJ2-7	-	TGTGCCAGCAGCCAGAGCTTAGCGGAACTTTCCTACGAGCAGTACTTC	CASSQSLAELSYEQYF
TRBV18	-	TRBJ2-3	-	TGTGCCAGCTCACTACTAGAGATCAATGAGCAGTATTTT	CASSLLEINEQYF
TRBV7-3	-	TRBJ1-2	-	TGTGCCAGCAGCGTTAACAGGGAAGCTAACTATGGCTACACCTTC	CASSVNREANYGYTF
TRBV29-1	few	TRBJ1-1	-	TGCAGCGTCGACTCCCCAGAGAACACTGAAGCTTTCTTT	CSVDSPENTEAFF
TRBV29-1	-	TRBJ2-7	TRBD2	TGCAGCGTTGAAGGCGGGAGAATGGCCTACGAGCAGTACTTC	CSVEGGRMAYEQYF
TRBV5-1	large	TRBJ1-6	-	TGCGCCAGCAGCTTACCGGATCATTCACCCCTCCACTTT	CASSLPDHSPLHF
TRBV28	-	TRBJ1-1	-	TGTGCCAGCAGTTTAGAGGGACTAGCGGGAGGGCCGCAAGGCACTGAAGCTTTCTTT	CASSLEGLAGGPQGTEAFF
TRBV7-6	many	TRBJ1-5	TRBD1	TGTGCCAGCAGCCCACTACAGGGGGCTAACCAGCCCCAGCATTTT	CASSPLQGANQPQHF
TRBV4-3	once	TRBJ1-1	TRBD1	TGCGCCAGCAGCCAGGGACAGGCGAACACTGAAGCTTTCTTT	CASSQGQANTEAFF
TRBV20-1	-	TRBJ1-2	-	TGCAGTGCTAAGAACGCTGGGTTCTATGGCTACACCTTC	CSAKNAGFYGYTF
TRBV14	-	TRBJ2-5	TRBD1	TGTGCCAGCAGCCAAATAGGACAGGGAGTGGAGACCCAGTACTTC	CASSQIGQGVETQYF
TRBV29-1	-	TRBJ2-1	TRBD2	TGCAGCGTTGTGGGGACTAGCGGTTCCTACAATGAGCAGTTCTTC	CSVVGTSGSYNEQFF
TRBV4-2	-	TRBJ1-2	-	TGTGCCAGCAGCCAAGATAGGGACTATGGCTACACCTTC	CASSQDRDYGYTF
TRBV4-3	many	TRBJ2-4	-	TGCGCCAGCAGCCAAGGGATACTAGCCAAAAACATTCAGTACTTC	CASSQGILAKNIQYF
TRBV20-1	-	TRBJ1-1	-	TGCAGTGCTAGAGACCCGGGGGACACTGAAGCTTTCTTT	CSARDPGDTEAFF
TRBV29-1	-	TRBJ1-2	-	TGCAGCGTTGAAGCAGGGACTTCATCCGCTGACTACACCTTC	CSVEAGTSSADYTF
TRBV9	few	TRBJ1-1	-	TGTGCCAGCAGCGCCGGCCCCTTCGAAGGAACTGAAGCTTTCTTT	CASSAGPFEGTEAFF
TRBV30	few	TRBJ2-7	-	TGTGCCTGGAGTGGAAAAGGCTACAATGAGCAGTACTTC	CAWSGKGYNEQYF
TRBV30	many	TRBJ1-1	-	TGTGCCTTAAACAGGGATGGGACTGAAGCTTTCTTT	CALNRDGTEAFF
TRBV18	many	TRBJ2-5	-	TGTGCCAGCTCACCACCCGACAGAGAGACCCAGTACTTC	CASSPPDRETQYF
TRBV29-1	medium-sized	TRBJ2-7	-	TGCAGCGTTGGAGGGAGTCAGGGGACCTACGAGCAGTACTTC	CSVGGSQGTYEQYF
TRBV4-1	-	TRBJ2-7	TRBD2	TGCGCCAGCAGCCAAGGCCTTAGCGGGAGCTCCTACGAGCAGTACTTC	CASSQGLSGSSYEQYF
TRBV4-3	many	TRBJ2-3	TRBD2	TGCGCCAGCAGCCTGGAAGCGGGAAACCCTAGCACAGATACGCAGTATTTT	CASSLEAGNPSTDTQYF
TRBV20-1	-	TRBJ1-2	-	TGCAGGGTGGCTTTCTATGGCTACACCTTC	CRVAFYGYTF
TRBV6-6	medium-sized	TRBJ2-1	-	TGTGCCAGCAGTCCGTCACCAGGAGACTACAATGAGCAGTTCTTC	CASSPSPGDYNEQFF
TRBV29-1	many	TRBJ1-1	-	TGCAGCGTTGATTTTAGGGCAGCTATGAACACTGAAGCTTTCTTT	CSVDFRAAMNTEAFF
TRBV20-1	-	TRBJ2-7	-	TGCAGTGCTAGCGCCGGCCTCGAGCAGTACTTC	CSASAGLEQYF
TRBV19	-	TRBJ1-5	-	TGTGCCAGTAGTCGCAGTTCTACTCAGCCCCAGCATTTT	CASSRSSTQPQHF
TRBV7-9	medium-sized	TRBJ1-6	-	TGTGCCAGCAGCTTAGACGGCAGGCCTTCCATCACCCTCCACTTT	CASSLDGRPSITLHF
TRBV7-4	-	TRBJ2-1	TRBD2	TGTGCCAGCAGCCCAAGCGGGGGTTACGAGCAGTTCTTC	CASSPSGGYEQFF
TRBV7-9	medium-sized	TRBJ1-5	TRBD1	TGTGCCAGCAGTGGACAGGGCAATCAGCCCCAGCATTTT	CASSGQGNQPQHF
TRBV29-1	many	TRBJ2-4	TRBD1	TGCAGCGTGGCAAGACAGGGGCTGGGCAAAAACATTCAGTACTTC	CSVARQGLGKNIQYF
TRBV29-1	-	TRBJ2-7	-	TGCAGCTTGGGACAAGCATACGAGCAGTACTTC	CSLGQAYEQYF
TRBV7-2	few	TRBJ1-1	-	TGTGCCAGCAGCTCGAAGGGGAGCACTGAAGCTTTCTTT	CASSSKGSTEAFF
TRBV7-3	few	TRBJ2-3	-	TGTGCCAGCAGCTCCGGAGGTCACAATGAGCAGTATTTT	CASSSGGHNEQYF
TRBV20-1	many	TRBJ2-1	-	TGCAGTGCTAGCGGCTACAACAATGAGCAGTTCTTC	CSASGYNNEQFF
TRBV4-3	many	TRBJ2-7	TRBD2	TGCGCCAGCAGCCATACCTTAGCGGGCACAAGGGGTGGGATCTACGAGCAGTACTTC	CASSHTLAGTRGGIYEQYF
TRBV4-3	-	TRBJ2-3	TRBD2	TGCGCCAGCAGCCAAGACGCGACTAGCGGGAGGGCGGATACGCAGTATTTT	CASSQDATSGRADTQYF
TRBV14	many	TRBJ2-7	TRBD2	TGTGCCAGCAGCCAACCGACAACTAGCGGGAGTTATTCCGTCGAGCAGTACTTC	CASSQPTTSGSYSVEQYF
TRBV18	-	TRBJ2-1	TRBD2	TGTGCCAGCTCACCCAGGACTAGCGGGATCAATGAGCAGTTCTTC	CASSPRTSGINEQFF
TRBV29-1	-	TRBJ2-1	-	TGCAGCGTTCGACCAGTAGACAATGAGCAGTTCTTC	CSVRPVDNEQFF